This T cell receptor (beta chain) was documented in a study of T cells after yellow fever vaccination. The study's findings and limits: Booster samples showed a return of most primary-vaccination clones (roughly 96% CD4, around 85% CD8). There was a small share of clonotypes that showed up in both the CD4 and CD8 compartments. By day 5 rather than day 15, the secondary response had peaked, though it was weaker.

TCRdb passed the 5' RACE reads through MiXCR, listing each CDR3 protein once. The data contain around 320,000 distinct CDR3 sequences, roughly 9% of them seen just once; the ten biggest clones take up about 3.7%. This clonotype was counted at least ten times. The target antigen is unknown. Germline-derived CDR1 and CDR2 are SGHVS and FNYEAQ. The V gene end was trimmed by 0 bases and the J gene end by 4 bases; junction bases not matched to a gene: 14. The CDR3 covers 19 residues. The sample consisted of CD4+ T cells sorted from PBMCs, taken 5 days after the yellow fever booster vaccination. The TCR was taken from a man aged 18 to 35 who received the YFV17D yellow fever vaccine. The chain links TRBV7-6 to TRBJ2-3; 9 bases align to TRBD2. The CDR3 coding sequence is TGTGCCAGCAGCTTAGCCCGGTGGGGGCGGGGGGGCCGCGCAGATACGCAGTATTTT. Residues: CASSLARWGRGGRADTQYF. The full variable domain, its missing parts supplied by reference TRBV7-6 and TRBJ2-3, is GAGVSQSPRYKVTKRGQDVALRCDPISGHVSLYWYRQALGQGPEFLTYFNYEAQQDKSGLPNDRFSAERPEGSISTLTIQRTEQRDSAMYRCASSLARWGRGGRADTQYFGPGTRLTVL.